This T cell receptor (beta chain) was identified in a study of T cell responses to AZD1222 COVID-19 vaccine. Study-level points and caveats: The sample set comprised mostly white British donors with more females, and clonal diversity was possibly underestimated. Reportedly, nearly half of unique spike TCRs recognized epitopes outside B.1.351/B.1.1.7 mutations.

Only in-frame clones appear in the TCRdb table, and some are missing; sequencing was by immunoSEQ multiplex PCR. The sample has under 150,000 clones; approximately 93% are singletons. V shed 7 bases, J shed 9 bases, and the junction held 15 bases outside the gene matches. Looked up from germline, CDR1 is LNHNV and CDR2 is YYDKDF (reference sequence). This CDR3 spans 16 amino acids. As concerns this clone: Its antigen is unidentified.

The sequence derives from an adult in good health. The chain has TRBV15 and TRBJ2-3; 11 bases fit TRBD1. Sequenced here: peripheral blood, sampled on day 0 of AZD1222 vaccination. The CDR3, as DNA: TGTGCCACCACCCACCCCGACGCCCGGGACAGGGGGACGCAGTATTTT. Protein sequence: CATTHPDARDRGTQYF. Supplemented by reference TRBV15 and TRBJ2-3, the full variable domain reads DAMVIQNPRYQVTQFGKPVTLSCSQTLNHNVMYWYQQKSSQAPKLLFHYYDKDFNNEADTPDNFQSRRPNTSFCFLDIRSPGLGDTAMYLCATTHPDARDRGTQYFGPGTRLTVL.